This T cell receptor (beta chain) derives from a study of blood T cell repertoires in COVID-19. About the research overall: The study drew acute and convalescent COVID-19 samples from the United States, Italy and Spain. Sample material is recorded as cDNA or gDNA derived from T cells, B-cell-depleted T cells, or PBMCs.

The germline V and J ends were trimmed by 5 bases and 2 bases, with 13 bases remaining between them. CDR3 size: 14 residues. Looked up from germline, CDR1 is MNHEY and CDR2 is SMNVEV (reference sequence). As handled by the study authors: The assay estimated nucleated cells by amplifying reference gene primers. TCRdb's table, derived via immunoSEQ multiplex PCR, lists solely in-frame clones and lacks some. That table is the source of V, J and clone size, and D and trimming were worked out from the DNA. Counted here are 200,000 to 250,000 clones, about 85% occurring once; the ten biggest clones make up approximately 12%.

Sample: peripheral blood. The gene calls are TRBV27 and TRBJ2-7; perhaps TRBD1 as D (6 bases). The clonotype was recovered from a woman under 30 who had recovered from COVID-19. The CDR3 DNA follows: TGTGCCAGCAGTCCCTGGACAGTGCCCTACGAGCAGTACTTC. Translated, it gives CASSPWTVPYEQYF.